Below, 13 T cell receptor beta chains from the same sample are listed, as sequenced in a study of blood T cell repertoires in COVID-19. Clones were read by immunoSEQ multiplex PCR, and TCRdb kept only the in-frame ones, dropping some. The sample contains roughly 390,000 clones, approximately 87% of which appear only once. Sample: peripheral blood. These receptors all stem from a woman younger than 45 with COVID-19, enrolled during active disease.

The chain carries TRBV19 and TRBJ1-5; D uncertain. CDR3 length: 13 residues. The V gene lost 1 base and the J gene lost 4 bases, with 5 bases spanning the gap. Germline CDR1 reads LNHDA; CDR2 reads SQIVND (reference sequence). CDR3 nucleotide sequence: TGTGCCAGTAGTATAGCCGGTAATCAGCCCCAGCATTTT. It translates to CASSIAGNQPQHF. The full variable domain, in which reference TRBV19 and TRBJ1-5 provide the parts outside the CDR3, is DGGITQSPKYLFRKEGQNVTLSCEQNLNHDAMYWYRQDPGQGLRLIYYSQIVNDFQKGDIAEGYSVSREKKESFPLTVTSAQKNPTAFYLCASSIAGNQPQHFGDGTRLSIL.

CDR3 region: CASSRITAGTYEQYF. CDR3 coding DNA: TGCGCCAGCAGCCGGATTACAGCGGGTACCTACGAGCAGTACTTC. V and J are TRBV4-1 and TRBJ2-7, with TRBD2 as a possible D gene (6 bases). V shed 4 bases and J shed 2 bases, with 15 bases lying between them. The CDR3 runs 15 residues. Germline CDR1 and CDR2: MGHRA and YSYEKL.

V and J are TRBV9 and TRBJ2-1; 8 positions agree with TRBD2. This CDR3 has 17 amino acids. With 4 bases clipped from V and 12 bases from J, the junction kept 21 bases outside the gene matches. Germline values: CDR1 SGDLS, CDR2 YYNGEE. The CDR3 nucleotides are TGTGCCAGCAGCCCCCAACTTGGAGGACTAGCCTCTTTAACGCAGTTCTTC. Residues: CASSPQLGGLASLTQFF.

V gene TRBV19 combines with J gene TRBJ1-1; D is perhaps TRBD1 (6 bases). The CDR3 is made up of 11 amino acids. Germline CDR1 LNHDA, CDR2 SQIVND (reference sequence). The chain's CDR3 is CAPGQNTEAFF. The CDR3 DNA is TGTGCTCCGGGACAGAACACTGAAGCTTTCTTT.

The gene calls are TRBV3-1 (or the pseudogene TRBV3-2) and TRBJ1-2; D is ambiguous. The CDR3 length is 13 residues. V lost 1 base and J 4 bases, leaving 7 bases between the germline ends. Germline V gene lookup returns CDR1 LGHDT and CDR2 YNNKEL (reference sequence). CDR3 amino acids: CASSQVGSYGYTF. CDR3 in DNA: TGTGCCAGCAGCCAAGTAGGGAGCTATGGCTACACCTTC.

The genes are TRBV27 and TRBJ2-3, with D maybe TRBD2 (6 bases). Trimming pared 3 bases from V and 2 bases from J, leaving 15 bases between. The germline V gene has CDR1 MNHEY and CDR2 SMNVEV (reference sequence). CDR3 length equals 16 residues. The chain's CDR3 is CASSFLGGMSTDTQYF. CDR3 coding DNA: TGTGCCAGCAGTTTTCTGGGCGGGATGTCCACAGATACGCAGTATTTT.

V gene TRBV6-6 combines with J gene TRBJ1-5, with 10 bases that match TRBD1. The CDR3 length is 13 residues. Trimming cost V 7 bases and J 7 bases; bases outside gene matches: 4. Germline CDR1 is MNHNY and CDR2 is SVGAGI (reference sequence). CDR3 coding DNA: TGTGCCAGCATCGGACAGGGGGAACAGCCCCAGCATTTT. Translation: CASIGQGEQPQHF.

The gene calls are TRBV15 and TRBJ2-5; 7 nucleotides match TRBD2. The ends lost 3 bases at V and 0 bases at J; junction bases unmatched: 16. This CDR3 comprises 19 residues. Looked up from germline, CDR1 is LNHNV and CDR2 is YYDKDF (reference sequence). In DNA, the CDR3 is TGTGCCACCAGCAGCCAGGTTGAGCGGGAACCTTTATACCAAGAGACCCAGTACTTC. Translation: CATSSQVEREPLYQETQYF.

This clone was seen only once. V is TRBV5-1 and J is TRBJ1-6, with D unresolved. Trimming pared 0 bases from V and 4 bases from J, leaving 11 bases between. The CDR3 is 16 amino acids. The germline V gene encodes CDR1 SGHRS and CDR2 YFSETQ. CDR3 sequence (DNA): TGCGCCAGCAGCTTGGGACCTGGAGGGTATAATTCACCCCTCCACTTT. Residues: CASSLGPGGYNSPLHF.

This clone showed up just once. The V and J genes are TRBV7-2 and TRBJ2-7, with a tentative D call TRBD2 (5 bases). V lost 3 bases, J lost 3 bases, and 9 bases lay in between. The CDR3 runs 13 residues. The germline gives CDR1 SGHTA, CDR2 FQGNSA. The CDR3 is CASSLRVNYEQYF. CDR3 nucleotide sequence: TGTGCCAGCAGCTTGAGGGTTAACTACGAGCAGTACTTC.

The chain employs TRBV15 and TRBJ2-1; 8 nucleotides agree with TRBD2. Unmatched junction bases numbered 5, after V lost 5 bases and J lost 2 bases. There are 15 residues in the CDR3. Germline V CDR1 and CDR2: LNHNV, YYDKDF (reference sequence). The CDR3 DNA follows: TGTGCCACCAGCTGGGCGGGAGGTGCCTACAATGAGCAGTTCTTC. This gives the protein CATSWAGGAYNEQFF.

The CDR3 coding sequence is TGTGCCAGCAGCTCGACCGGACAGGGCAGCGAGCAGTACTTC. Its translation is CASSSTGQGSEQYF. This chain links TRBV7-3 with TRBJ2-7, with 8 bases identical to TRBD1. CDR1 and CDR2 (germline): SGHTA, FQGTGA. Germline trimming cut 4 bases from V and 6 bases from J; bases unmatched to any gene: 8. The CDR3 has 14 amino acids. Variable domain in full (rest from reference TRBV7-3 and TRBJ2-7): GAGVSQTPSNKVTEKGKYVELRCDPISGHTALYWYRQSLGQGPEFLIYFQGTGAADDSGLPNDRFFAVRPEGSVSTLKIQRTERGDSAVYLCASSSTGQGSEQYFGPGTRLTVT.

The genes are TRBV6-6 and TRBJ2-7; 10 positions agree with TRBD2. J lost 7 bases, V lost 6 bases, and 12 bases had no gene match. The CDR3 has 15 residues. Per germline, CDR1 MNHNY and CDR2 SVGAGI (reference sequence). CDR3 in DNA: TGTGCCAGCAGGCCGGTTCTAGCGGGAGTGTTTGAGCAGTACTTC. Amino acids: CASRPVLAGVFEQYF.